A selection of T cell receptor gamma chains follows, all from one sample in a study of Vδ1+ human thymocytes. TCRdb called clones from the multiplex PCR reads again using CATT. This sample has about 22,000 gamma-chain clones; roughly 13% occur once, and the top ten carry roughly 2%. Specimen: Vdelta1+ gamma-delta thymocytes from the thymus. The receptors here all came from a child in the first two years of life who had congenital heart surgery. Both conserved end residues are part of each CDR3. Part of the rows lack a size; the others show once, few, many or a class for expanded clones.

clone_size: -
v_call: TRGV8
cdr3_length: 12
j_call: TRGJP2
cdr3_nt: TGTGCCACCTTGGGTAGTGATTGGATCAAGACGTTT
cdr3_aa: CATLGSDWIKTF

clone_size: few
v_call: TRGV3
cdr3_length: 11
j_call: TRGJP1
cdr3_nt: TGTGCCACCTGGGGTGGCTGGTTCAAGATATTT
cdr3_aa: CATWGGWFKIF

clone_size: few
v_call: TRGV4
cdr3_length: 15
j_call: TRGJ1/TRGJ2
cdr3_nt: TGTGCCACCTGGGATGGGCCTCTGGATTATTATAAGAAACTCTTT
cdr3_aa: CATWDGPLDYYKKLF

clone_size: -
v_call: TRGV4
cdr3_length: 9
j_call: TRGJ1/TRGJ2
cdr3_nt: TGTGCCACCTTTTGTAAGAAACTCTTT
cdr3_aa: CATFCKKLF

clone_size: few
v_call: TRGV9
cdr3_length: 9
j_call: TRGJP1
cdr3_nt: TGTGCCTCTGGTTGGTTCAAGATATTT
cdr3_aa: CASGWFKIF

clone_size: -
v_call: TRGV4
cdr3_length: 18
j_call: TRGJ1/TRGJ2
cdr3_nt: TGTGCCACCTGGGATGGAGCTTCGATCCCCAATACCAATTATAAGAAACTCTTT
cdr3_aa: CATWDGASIPNTNYKKLF

clone_size: few
v_call: TRGV9
cdr3_length: 14
j_call: TRGJ1/TRGJ2
cdr3_nt: TGTGCCTTGTGGGAGGCTATAGGAAGTTATAAGAAACTCTTT
cdr3_aa: CALWEAIGSYKKLF

clone_size: few
v_call: TRGV8
cdr3_length: 15
j_call: TRGJP2
cdr3_nt: TGTGCCACCTGGGATACGCGGTGTAGTGATTGGATCAAGACGTTT
cdr3_aa: CATWDTRCSDWIKTF

clone_size: -
v_call: TRGV2
cdr3_length: 15
j_call: TRGJ1/TRGJ2
cdr3_nt: TGTGCCACCTGGGATGGCCGTGATCCTTATTATAAGAAACTCTTT
cdr3_aa: CATWDGRDPYYKKLF

clone_size: medium-sized
v_call: TRGV9
cdr3_length: 13
j_call: TRGJ1/TRGJ2
cdr3_nt: TGTGCCTTGTGGGAGGCCAACCGAACGAAGAAACTCTTT
cdr3_aa: CALWEANRTKKLF

clone_size: few
v_call: TRGV2
cdr3_length: 12
j_call: TRGJ1/TRGJ2
cdr3_nt: TGTGCCACCTGGGAACTTTATTATAAGAAACTCTTT
cdr3_aa: CATWELYYKKLF

clone_size: -
v_call: TRGV2
cdr3_length: 14
j_call: TRGJ1/TRGJ2
cdr3_nt: TGTGCCACCTGGGACGGTCCACGTTATTATAAGAAACTCTTT
cdr3_aa: CATWDGPRYYKKLF

clone_size: few
v_call: TRGV3
cdr3_length: 15
j_call: TRGJP1
cdr3_nt: TGTGCCACCTGGGACGGACCAACCACTGGTTGGTTCAAGATATTT
cdr3_aa: CATWDGPTTGWFKIF